The entry below gives a single T cell receptor (beta chain) sequence along with its context. These data belong to a study of blood T cell repertoires in COVID-19. Study-level background: There were acute and convalescent COVID-19 samples, and they came from the United States, Italy and Spain. Sources were T cells, B-cell-depleted T cells, or PBMCs; the material itself was cDNA or gDNA.

This CDR3 comprises 12 residues. V shed 7 bases, J shed 6 bases, and the junction held 5 bases outside the gene matches. Germline CDR1 reads MNHEY; CDR2 reads SVGAGI. In the original processing: By means of reference gene primer amplification, nucleated cell counts were estimated. Sequencing used immunoSEQ multiplex PCR; TCRdb keeps in-frame clones, though not all of them. V, J and clone size derive from that table, while D and trimming were established from the DNA sequence. Among approximately 200,000 clones, more than 75% were seen once, and the ten largest hold under 2%. The chain uses TRBV6-5 and TRBJ2-5; 7 bases are shared with TRBD1. This receptor was identified in a man between 35 and 55 years old with active or convalescent COVID-19. Sequenced: peripheral blood. CDR3: CASTDRDQTQYF. In DNA, the CDR3 is TGTGCCAGCACCGACAGGGACCAGACCCAGTACTTC.